The clone carrying this T cell receptor (beta chain) was observed a handful of times. V gave up 2 bases and J gave up 0 bases; unmatched junction bases: 15. The germline CDR1 and CDR2 sequences are DFQATT and SNEGSKA (reference sequence). CDR3 length: 18 amino acids. This sample was included in a study of identical twins' blood T cells. A single record per CDR3 protein comes from TCRdb applying MiXCR to the 5' RACE reads. The data show 300,000 to 450,000 distinct CDR3 sequences, over 25% seen once. The receptor comes from a woman aged 18-50 years in good health. The chain combines TRBV20-1 with TRBJ1-2, with 7 bases that match TRBD1. The sequencing input was PBMCs. The CDR3 DNA sequence: TGCAGTGCTAGAACCGACGGGACAGCCGTATCCCCTAACTATGGCTACACCTTC. Residues: CSARTDGTAVSPNYGYTF.